Below, 19 T cell receptor beta chains from the same sample are listed, as sequenced in a study of human T cells and chemical hapten exposure. The time point here: patch test 3, about 24 weeks after DPC sensitization. Treatment indicated: therapeutic diphenylcyclopropenone sensitization with weekly scalp DPC. TCRdb used MiXCR to reprocess the RACE reads, holding one entry per CDR3 protein. The sample gives under 100,000 distinct CDR3 sequences, about 10% of which show up once; around 3.7% is in the top ten. This sample comprised whole blood, obtained in connection with sensitization to the hapten diphenylcyclopropenone (DPC). The receptor set was obtained from a woman aged 45-65 years with alopecia areata. Some clones in this sample may be carry-over from other donors' samples.

The chain combines TRBV20-1 with TRBJ1-2; D not resolved. Trimming removed 2 bases from V and 0 bases from J, with 7 bases in between. The CDR3 is 13 residues long. CDR1 is DFQATT, CDR2 SNEGSKA, per germline (reference sequence). The CDR3 protein is CSARKHPNYGYTF. CDR3 nucleotides: TGCAGTGCTAGAAAACACCCTAACTATGGCTACACCTTC.

This chain uses TRBV19 with TRBJ2-1; perhaps D is TRBD1 or TRBD2 (5 bases each). The germline V gene has CDR1 LNHDA and CDR2 SQIVND (reference sequence). V lost 5 bases and J lost 6, with 17 bases in between. The CDR3 contains 15 residues. Written as DNA, the CDR3 is TGTGCCAGTAGTCCTCGGGGCTCTAGCAGCAATGAGCAGTTCTTC. This codes for CASSPRGSSSNEQFF.

This rearrangement joins TRBV12-2 to TRBJ2-1; TRBD2 is the table's D call and was not checked against the DNA. TRBV12-2 has pseudogene status. The CDR3 contains 15 residues. CDR3 residues: CASRMTSPVYNEQFF. CDR3 sequence (DNA): TGTGCAAGTCGCATGACTAGCCCAGTCTACAATGAGCAGTTCTTC.

This rearrangement joins TRBV29-1 to TRBJ2-1; D remains ambiguous. CDR1 and CDR2 (germline): SQVTM, ANQGSEA. The CDR3 sequence is 10 residues long. V was cut by 4 bases and J by 10 bases, with 8 bases left in between. CDR3 nucleotides: TGCAGCGTTGGGGCATGGGAGCAGTTCTTC. This gives the protein CSVGAWEQFF.

This clonotype showed up just a few times. This CDR3 is CASSPRLGLDVGYGYTF. The CDR3 DNA reads TGTGCCAGCTCACCACGTCTAGGGTTGGATGTTGGCTATGGCTACACCTTC. The V call is TRBV18, the J call TRBJ1-2; D is undetermined. The germline gives CDR1 KGHSH, CDR2 LQKENI. Trimming took 1 base from V and 4 from J, leaving 19 bases between them. This CDR3 comprises 17 residues.

This clonotype was observed many times. The chain carries TRBV20-1 and TRBJ1-6; D call uncertain. The CDR3 has 16 residues. Trimming pared 0 bases from V and 0 bases from J, leaving 9 bases between. Germline V gives CDR1 DFQATT, CDR2 SNEGSKA (reference sequence). The CDR3 sequence is CSARDSRSSYNSPLHF. The CDR3 DNA reads as TGCAGTGCTAGAGACAGTAGGAGCTCCTATAATTCACCCCTCCACTTT.

This chain joins TRBV12-5 and TRBJ1-5; D is unclear. The CDR3 has 11 amino acids. V lost 6 bases to trimming and J lost 5 bases, with 5 bases between them. Per germline, CDR1 LGHNT and CDR2 FRNRAP. CDR3 bases: TGTGCTAGTGGCCGGTATCAGCCCCAGCATTTT. Its protein product is CASGRYQPQHF.

This clonotype appeared many times. The chain joins TRBV19 to TRBJ2-5; D uncertain. Germline V gene data show CDR1 as LNHDA and CDR2 as SQIVND (reference sequence). This CDR3 region has 12 residues. V lost 7 bases and J lost 5, with 11 bases in between. CDR3: CASNRIGETQYF. The DNA for the CDR3 is TGTGCCAGTAACCGGATCGGGGAGACCCAGTACTTC.

This clonotype was picked up many times. The chain links TRBV6-1 to TRBJ2-7; D is perhaps TRBD2 (5 bases). This CDR3 is built from 11 residues. The germline CDR1 and CDR2 sequences are MNHNS and SASEGT. V dropped 6 bases and J dropped 7 bases, with 10 bases sitting between them. The CDR3 DNA reads as TGTGCCAGCAGCGGGATCGGGGAGCAGTACTTC. Protein: CASSGIGEQYF.

At least ten counts were recorded for this clonotype. This sequence joins TRBV12-3 or TRBV12-4 and TRBJ2-3, with D perhaps matching TRBD1 or TRBD2 (5 bases each). V was pared by 5 bases and J by 11 bases, with 17 bases between. CDR3 length: 13 residues. CDR3 sequence: CASSQTGPHEQYF. The CDR3 DNA is TGTGCCAGCAGTCAAACGGGACCCCATGAGCAGTATTTT.

This clonotype was picked up a small number of times. The chain is built from TRBV20-1 and TRBJ2-5; D remains unclear. Germline values: CDR1 DFQATT, CDR2 SNEGSKA (reference sequence). The CDR3 consists of 11 residues. V lost 3 bases and J lost 4, with 6 bases in between. The CDR3 DNA is TGCAGTGCTAGTATAGGAGAGACCCAGTACTTC. This codes for CSASIGETQYF.

The sample holds many counts of this clonotype. The chain combines TRBV5-5 with TRBJ2-1; 7 bases align to TRBD2. Germline V gene lookup returns CDR1 SGHKS and CDR2 YYEKEE (reference sequence). There are 15 residues in the CDR3. Unmatched junction bases numbered 9, after V lost 5 bases and J lost 4 bases. This CDR3 is CASSYRLAEYNEQFF. DNA for the CDR3: TGTGCCAGCAGTTACAGGCTAGCGGAATACAATGAGCAGTTCTTC.

This clonotype was picked up a small number of times. The chain combines TRBV18 with TRBJ2-7; possibly TRBD1 for D (6 bases). The V end lost 2 bases, the J end lost 5 bases, and 16 bases lay between the germline ends. Germline loops: CDR1 KGHSH, CDR2 LQKENI. The CDR3 consists of 15 residues. For the CDR3, the DNA is TGTGCCAGCTCACCAAGCCTAGGGGGTGGTAACGAGCAGTACTTC. Translation gives CASSPSLGGGNEQYF.

The genes are TRBV2 and TRBJ1-5, with TRBD1 identical over 8 bases. The germline gives CDR1 SNHLY, CDR2 FYNNEI. The junction had 3 bases not matched to a gene; V was cut back by 7 bases and J by 1 base. CDR3 length: 14 residues. The CDR3 sequence is CASTRDRSNQPQHF. The DNA for the CDR3 is TGTGCCAGCACTAGGGACAGGAGCAATCAGCCCCAGCATTTT.

This clonotype was detected many times. The chain uses TRBV18 and TRBJ1-1, with 9 bases that match TRBD1. Looked up from germline, CDR1 is KGHSH and CDR2 is LQKENI. Trimming at V came to 4 bases and at J to 3 bases, leaving 9 bases not matched to a gene. CDR3 length: 16 amino acids. CDR3 bases: TGTGCCAGCTCACAGGACAGGGGTTTATTAGACACTGAAGCTTTCTTT. Its protein is CASSQDRGLLDTEAFF. The full variable domain, with the rest looked up from reference TRBV18 and TRBJ1-1, is NAGVMQNPRHLVRRRGQEARLRCSPMKGHSHVYWYRQLPEEGLKFMVYLQKENIIDESGMPKERFSAEFPKEGPSILRIQQVVRGDSAAYFCASSQDRGLLDTEAFFGQGTRLTVV.

In this sample, this clonotype turned up many times. The genes are TRBV7-2 and TRBJ2-5, with D perhaps being TRBD1 or TRBD2 (6 bases each). Germline lookup yields CDR1 SGHTA and CDR2 FQGNSA. CDR3 length equals 14 residues. Trimming left V 5 bases short and J 9 bases short, with 19 bases between. This CDR3 is CASSEGGTQGAQYF. CDR3 coding DNA: TGTGCCAGCAGCGAGGGGGGTACCCAGGGAGCCCAGTACTTC. Full variable domain (missing parts from reference TRBV7-2 and TRBJ2-5): GAGVSQSPSNKVTEKGKDVELRCDPISGHTALYWYRQSLGQGLEFLIYFQGNSAPDKSGLPSDRFSAERTGGSVSTLTIQRTQQEDSAVYLCASSEGGTQGAQYFGPGTRLLVL.

This chain uses TRBV11-2 with TRBJ2-5; no definite D call. CDR3 length: 14 residues. The V end was cut by 3 bases, the J end by 4 bases, with 12 bases between. From germline, CDR1 is SGHAT and CDR2 FQNNGV. The CDR3 bases are TGTGCCAGCAGCTTCTCTCACGGGCGAGAGACCCAGTACTTC. Residues: CASSFSHGRETQYF. Together with reference TRBV11-2 and TRBJ2-5, the CDR3 gives the full variable domain: EAGVAQSPRYKIIEKRQSVAFWCNPISGHATLYWYQQILGQGPKLLIQFQNNGVVDDSQLPKDRFSAERLKGVDSTLKIQPAKLEDSAVYLCASSFSHGRETQYFGPGTRLLVL.

This clonotype was detected many times. The V call is TRBV27, the J call TRBJ1-1, with unresolved D. Trimming cost V 1 base and J 4 bases, with 7 bases left between them. This CDR3 has 13 residues. Germline V CDR1 and CDR2: MNHEY, SMNVEV (reference sequence). The CDR3: CASSLLSSTEAFF. The CDR3 region has the DNA TGTGCCAGCAGTTTATTGTCGAGCACTGAAGCTTTCTTT.

This clonotype occurred a few times. V is TRBV6-5 and J is TRBJ1-2; 7 nucleotides match TRBD1. The CDR3 runs 12 residues. Germline CDR1 reads MNHEY; CDR2 reads SVGAGI. The V gene end was trimmed by 6 bases and the J gene end by 6 bases; junction bases not matched to a gene: 4. The CDR3 nucleotides read TGTGCCAGCAGCCGAGGGACAGATGGCTACACCTTC. Protein sequence: CASSRGTDGYTF.